This entry features one TCR beta chain sequence. No cognate antigen has been identified for it. No much larger clonotype is one base removed from it; base qualities were not supplied. The junction carries 10 bases between V and J, which are trimmed by 5 bases and 1 base respectively. In the germline V gene (reference sequence), CDR1 corresponds to PRHDT and CDR2 to FYEKMQ. From the cysteine through the phenylalanine, the CDR3 covers 14 amino acids. Only the CDR3 DNA is retained, 42 bases long and in frame from the first base. Each collaborating institution followed its own protocols to collect whole blood in K2EDTA tubes. For TCRbeta analysis, collaborator samples were shipped as frozen whole blood, as isolated PBMCs, or as DNA extracted from either sample type. TCRbeta CDR3 regions were amplified from genomic DNA using the immunoSEQ Assay, a bias-controlled multiplex PCR. Per the original workflow: Within the assay, amplification of reference gene primers was used to estimate how many nucleated cells each sample contained. To quantify the absolute abundance of each unique TCRbeta CDR3 rearrangement, sequence reads were collapsed and filtered. For each sample, productive Simpson clonality was calculated as the square root of Simpson's diversity index across productive rearrangements. Not all clones reach the TCRdb copy of this immuneACCESS table, which keeps in-frame sequences only. Checked studies attribute under half of the gap to unresolved V genes and leave the rest unexplained. From that table come the V and J calls and clone size; the DNA was used to work out D and trimming. The sample table holds around 300,000 clones, of which roughly nine tenths were seen once. The ten largest clones add up to 2% to 3% of the sample.

The data stem from a study of blood T cell repertoires in COVID-19 (dated by TCRdb to the early 2020s). Looking at the study overall: The collaborator samples originated in the United States, Italy and Spain and spanned the acute and convalescent phases of COVID-19. Samples were obtained from the ongoing ImmuneRACE study (first 160 participants) and from some 1,300 subjects provided by 6 global collaborators. The prospective study material was composed of cDNA or gDNA derived from T cells, B-cell-depleted T cells, or PBMCs. Subjects who had been exposed to COVID-19, were actively infected with it, or had recovered from it provided the deeply sampled blood TCRbeta repertoires that made up the dataset. The repertoires were made available in a free public database intended to serve as a resource for research on the immune response to SARS-CoV-2. Nearly every sample came with metadata listing a de-identified subject ID, COVID-19 status, age in years and sex. Where available, HLA class I and class II types were obtained from metadata supplied by the sample provider rather than from assay-based typing. Results the study describes overall, beyond this receptor: How much clinical and demographic metadata was included differed by source and by participant, and the metadata was provided uncurated.

Recombination linked TRBV13 to TRBJ2-3; TRBD2 could be the D gene, as 6 bases match. The origin of this receptor is a man between 18 and 35 years old with active or convalescent COVID-19. The sample was peripheral blood. The DNA sequence reads TGTGCCAGCAGCATGGGACTTCGCACAGATACGCAGTATTTT. Translated, it reads CASSMGLRTDTQYF.